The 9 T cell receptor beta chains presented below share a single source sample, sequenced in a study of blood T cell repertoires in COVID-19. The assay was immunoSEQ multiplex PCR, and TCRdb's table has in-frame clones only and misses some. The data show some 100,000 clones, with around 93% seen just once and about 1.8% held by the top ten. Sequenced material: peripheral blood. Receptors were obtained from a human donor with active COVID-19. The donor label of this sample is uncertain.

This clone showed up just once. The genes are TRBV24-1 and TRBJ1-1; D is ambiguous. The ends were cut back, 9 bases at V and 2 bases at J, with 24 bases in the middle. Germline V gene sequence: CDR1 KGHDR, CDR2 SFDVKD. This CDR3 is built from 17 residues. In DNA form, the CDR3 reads TGTGCCACCCCCCTCGGGAGCCGGTGGGAAGTAAACACTGAAGCTTTCTTT. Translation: CATPLGSRWEVNTEAFF.

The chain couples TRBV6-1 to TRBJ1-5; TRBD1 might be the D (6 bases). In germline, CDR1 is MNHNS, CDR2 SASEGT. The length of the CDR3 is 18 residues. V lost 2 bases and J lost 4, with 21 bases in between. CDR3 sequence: CASSERRGGVVLNQPQHF. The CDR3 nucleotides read TGTGCCAGCAGTGAAAGAAGGGGGGGGGTGGTGCTGAATCAGCCCCAGCATTTT.

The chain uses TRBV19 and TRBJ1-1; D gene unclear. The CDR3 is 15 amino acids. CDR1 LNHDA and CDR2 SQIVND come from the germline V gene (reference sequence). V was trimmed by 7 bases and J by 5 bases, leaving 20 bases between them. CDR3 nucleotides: TGTGCCAGTAAAGCTACGGGTACTTCGGGGACTGAAGCTTTCTTT. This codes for CASKATGTSGTEAFF. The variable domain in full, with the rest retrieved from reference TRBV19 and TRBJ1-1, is DGGITQSPKYLFRKEGQNVTLSCEQNLNHDAMYWYRQDPGQGLRLIYYSQIVNDFQKGDIAEGYSVSREKKESFPLTVTSAQKNPTAFYLCASKATGTSGTEAFFGQGTRLTVV.

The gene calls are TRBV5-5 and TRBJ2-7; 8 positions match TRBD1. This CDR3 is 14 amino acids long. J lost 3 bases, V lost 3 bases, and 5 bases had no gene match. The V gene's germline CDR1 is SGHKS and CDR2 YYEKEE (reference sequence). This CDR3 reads CASSSGQGYYEQYF. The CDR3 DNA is TGTGCCAGCAGCTCTGGACAGGGTTACTACGAGCAGTACTTC.

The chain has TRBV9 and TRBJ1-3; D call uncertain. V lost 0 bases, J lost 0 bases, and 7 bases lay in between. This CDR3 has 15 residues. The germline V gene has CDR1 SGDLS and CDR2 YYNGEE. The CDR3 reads CASSVARSSGNTIYF. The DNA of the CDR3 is TGTGCCAGCAGCGTAGCACGGTCCTCTGGAAACACCATATATTTT.

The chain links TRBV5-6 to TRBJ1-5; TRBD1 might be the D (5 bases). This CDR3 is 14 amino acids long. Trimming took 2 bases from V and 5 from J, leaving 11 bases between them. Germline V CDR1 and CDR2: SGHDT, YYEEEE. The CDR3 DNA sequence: TGTGCCAGCAGCTTTACAGGCGACTATCAGCCCCAGCATTTT. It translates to CASSFTGDYQPQHF.

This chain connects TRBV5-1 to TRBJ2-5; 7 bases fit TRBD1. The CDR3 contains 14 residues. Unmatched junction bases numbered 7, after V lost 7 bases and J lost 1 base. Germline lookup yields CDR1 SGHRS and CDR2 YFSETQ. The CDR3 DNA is TGCGCCAGCTATCGGGACAGCCCCCAAGAGACCCAGTACTTC. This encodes CASYRDSPQETQYF.

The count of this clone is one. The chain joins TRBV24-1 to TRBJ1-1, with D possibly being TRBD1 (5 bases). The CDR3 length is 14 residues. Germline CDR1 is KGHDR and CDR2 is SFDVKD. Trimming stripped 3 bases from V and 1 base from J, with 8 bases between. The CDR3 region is CATSDPGQNTEAFF. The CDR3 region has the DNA TGTGCCACCAGTGATCCAGGACAGAACACTGAAGCTTTCTTT.

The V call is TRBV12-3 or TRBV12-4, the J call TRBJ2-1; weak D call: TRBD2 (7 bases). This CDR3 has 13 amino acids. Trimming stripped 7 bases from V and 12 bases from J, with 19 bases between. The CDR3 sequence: CASTIGGGMGQFF. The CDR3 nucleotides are TGTGCCAGCACCATAGGGGGGGGCATGGGGCAGTTCTTC.